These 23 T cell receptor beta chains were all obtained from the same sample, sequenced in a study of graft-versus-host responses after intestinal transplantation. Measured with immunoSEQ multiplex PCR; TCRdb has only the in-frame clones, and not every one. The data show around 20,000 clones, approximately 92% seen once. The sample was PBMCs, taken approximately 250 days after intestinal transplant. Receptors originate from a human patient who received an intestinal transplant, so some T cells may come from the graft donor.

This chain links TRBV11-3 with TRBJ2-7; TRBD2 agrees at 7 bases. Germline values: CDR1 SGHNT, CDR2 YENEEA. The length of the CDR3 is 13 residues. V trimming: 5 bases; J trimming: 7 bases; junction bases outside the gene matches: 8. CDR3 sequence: CASSGRGSEEQYF. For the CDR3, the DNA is TGTGCCAGCAGCGGGCGCGGGAGCGAAGAGCAGTACTTC.

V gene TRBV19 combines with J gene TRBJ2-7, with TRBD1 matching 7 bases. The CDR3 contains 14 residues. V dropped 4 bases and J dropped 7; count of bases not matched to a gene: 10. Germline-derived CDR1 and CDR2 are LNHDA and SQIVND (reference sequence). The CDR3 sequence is CASSTLTGFEEQYF. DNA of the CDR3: TGTGCCAGTAGTACATTGACAGGGTTTGAGGAGCAGTACTTC.

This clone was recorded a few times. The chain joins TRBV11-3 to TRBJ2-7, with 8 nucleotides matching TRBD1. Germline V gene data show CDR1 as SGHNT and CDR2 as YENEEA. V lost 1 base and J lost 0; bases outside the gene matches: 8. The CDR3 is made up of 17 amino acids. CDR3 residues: CASSLGAGGVISYEQYF. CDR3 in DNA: TGTGCCAGCAGCTTAGGAGCAGGGGGCGTTATCTCCTACGAGCAGTACTTC.

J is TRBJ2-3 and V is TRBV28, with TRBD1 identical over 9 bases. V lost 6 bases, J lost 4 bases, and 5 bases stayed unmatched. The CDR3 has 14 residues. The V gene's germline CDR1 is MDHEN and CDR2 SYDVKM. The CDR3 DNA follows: TGTGCCAGCAGACTGACAGGGGGTGCAGATACGCAGTATTTT. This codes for CASRLTGGADTQYF. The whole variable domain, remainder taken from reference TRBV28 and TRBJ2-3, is DVKVTQSSRYLVKRTGEKVFLECVQDMDHENMFWYRQDPGLGLRLIYFSYDVKMKEKGDIPEGYSVSREKKERFSLILESASTNQTSMYLCASRLTGGADTQYFGPGTRLTVL.

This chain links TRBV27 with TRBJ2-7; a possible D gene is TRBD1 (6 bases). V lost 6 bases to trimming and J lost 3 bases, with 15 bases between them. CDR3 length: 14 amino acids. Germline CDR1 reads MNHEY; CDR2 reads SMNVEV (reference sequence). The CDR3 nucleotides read TGTGCCAGCAGGGTAGGCAGGGGTAACTACGAGCAGTACTTC. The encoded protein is CASRVGRGNYEQYF.

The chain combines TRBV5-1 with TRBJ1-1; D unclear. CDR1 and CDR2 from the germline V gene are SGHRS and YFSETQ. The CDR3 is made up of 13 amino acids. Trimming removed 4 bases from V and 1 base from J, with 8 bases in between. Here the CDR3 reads CASSPGPNTEAFF. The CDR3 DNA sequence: TGCGCCAGCAGCCCAGGCCCGAACACTGAAGCTTTCTTT.

The CDR3 is CASRQGTTYEQYF. The CDR3 DNA reads as TGCGCCAGCCGACAGGGGACTACCTACGAGCAGTACTTC. This sequence joins TRBV10-2 and TRBJ2-7, with D perhaps matching TRBD1 (8 bases). The germline CDR1 and CDR2 sequences are WSHSY and SAAADI. V lost 8 bases to trimming and J lost 2 bases, with 13 bases between them. This CDR3 spans 13 amino acids.

The CDR3 nucleotides are TGTGCCAGTAGGGGCGTTGTTAATGAAAAACTGTTTTTT. Protein product: CASRGVVNEKLFF. V and J are TRBV19 and TRBJ1-4; no clear D. V was clipped by 6 bases and J by 4 bases, with 9 bases between them. Per the germline V gene, CDR1 is LNHDA and CDR2 is SQIVND (reference sequence). This CDR3 spans 13 amino acids.

This CDR3 reads CSVEGSYEQYF. CDR3 in DNA: TGCAGTGTAGAAGGATCCTACGAGCAGTACTTC. The rearrangement uses TRBV20-1 and TRBJ2-7; no definite D call. This CDR3 contains 11 residues. Germline assignment: CDR1 DFQATT and CDR2 SNEGSKA (reference sequence). Trimming took 7 bases from V and 1 from J, leaving 8 bases between them.

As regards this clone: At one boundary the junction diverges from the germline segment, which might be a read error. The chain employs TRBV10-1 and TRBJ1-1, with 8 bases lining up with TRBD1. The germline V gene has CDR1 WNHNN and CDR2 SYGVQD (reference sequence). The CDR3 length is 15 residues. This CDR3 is CASSRDRLGNAEAFF. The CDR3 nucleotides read TGCGCCAGCAGCCGGGACAGGTTGGGGAACGCTGAAGCTTTCTTT.

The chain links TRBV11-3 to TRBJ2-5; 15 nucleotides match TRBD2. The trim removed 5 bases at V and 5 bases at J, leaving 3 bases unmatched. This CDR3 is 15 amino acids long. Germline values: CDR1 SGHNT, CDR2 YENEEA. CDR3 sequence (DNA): TGTGCCAGCAGCATGGGACTAGCGGGAGGCGAGACCCAGTACTTC. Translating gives CASSMGLAGGETQYF. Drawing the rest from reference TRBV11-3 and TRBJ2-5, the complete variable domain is EAGVVQSPRYKIIEKKQPVAFWCNPISGHNTLYWYLQNLGQGPELLIRYENEEAVDDSQLPKDRFSAERLKGVDSTLKIQPAELGDSAVYLCASSMGLAGGETQYFGPGTRLLVL.

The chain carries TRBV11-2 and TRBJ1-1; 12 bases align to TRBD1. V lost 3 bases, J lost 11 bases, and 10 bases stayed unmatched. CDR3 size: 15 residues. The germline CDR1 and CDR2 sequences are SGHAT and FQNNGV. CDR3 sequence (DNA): TGTGCCAGCAGCTTTGCCCCGGGACAGGGGGCGGCGGCTTTCTTT. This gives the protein CASSFAPGQGAAAFF. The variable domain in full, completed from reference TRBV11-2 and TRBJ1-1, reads EAGVAQSPRYKIIEKRQSVAFWCNPISGHATLYWYQQILGQGPKLLIQFQNNGVVDDSQLPKDRFSAERLKGVDSTLKIQPAKLEDSAVYLCASSFAPGQGAAAFFGQGTRLTVV.

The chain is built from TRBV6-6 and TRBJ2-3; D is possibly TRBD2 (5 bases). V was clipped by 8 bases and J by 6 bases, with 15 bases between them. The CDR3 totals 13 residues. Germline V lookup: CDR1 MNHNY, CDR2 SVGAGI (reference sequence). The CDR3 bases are TGTGCCAGCGGAGGAGGAACCTCCGATACGCAGTATTTT. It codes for CASGGGTSDTQYF.

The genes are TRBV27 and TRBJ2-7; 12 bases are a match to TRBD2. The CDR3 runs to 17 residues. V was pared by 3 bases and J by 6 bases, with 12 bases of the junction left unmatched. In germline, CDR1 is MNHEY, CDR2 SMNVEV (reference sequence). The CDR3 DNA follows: TGTGCCAGCAGTTTCCATTCCAGGACTAGCGGGACTATCGAGCAGTACTTC. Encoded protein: CASSFHSRTSGTIEQYF.

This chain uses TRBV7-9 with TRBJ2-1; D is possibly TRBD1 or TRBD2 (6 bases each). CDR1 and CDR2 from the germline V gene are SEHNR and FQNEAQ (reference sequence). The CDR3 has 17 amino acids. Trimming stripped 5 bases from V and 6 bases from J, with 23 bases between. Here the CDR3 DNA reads TGTGCCAGCAGCCCCCCCCGAGGGGGGACGGTTGGCAATGAGCAGTTCTTC. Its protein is CASSPPRGGTVGNEQFF.

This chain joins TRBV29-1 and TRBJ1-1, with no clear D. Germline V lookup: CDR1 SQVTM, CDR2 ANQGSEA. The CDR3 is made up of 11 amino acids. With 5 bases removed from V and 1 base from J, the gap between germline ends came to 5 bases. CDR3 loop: CSVLGNTEAFF. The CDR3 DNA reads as TGCAGCGTTCTGGGGAACACTGAAGCTTTCTTT.

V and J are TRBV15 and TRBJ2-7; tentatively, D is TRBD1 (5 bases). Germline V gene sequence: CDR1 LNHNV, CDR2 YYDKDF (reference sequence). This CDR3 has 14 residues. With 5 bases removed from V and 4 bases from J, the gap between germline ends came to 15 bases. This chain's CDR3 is CATSPQTDGYEQYF. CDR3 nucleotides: TGTGCCACCAGCCCTCAGACAGACGGGTACGAGCAGTACTTC.

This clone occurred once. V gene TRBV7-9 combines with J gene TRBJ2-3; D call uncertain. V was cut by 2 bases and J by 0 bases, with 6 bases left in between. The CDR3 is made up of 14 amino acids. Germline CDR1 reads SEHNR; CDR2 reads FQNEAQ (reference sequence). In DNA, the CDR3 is TGTGCCAGCAGCTTAATCGGGAGCACAGATACGCAGTATTTT. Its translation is CASSLIGSTDTQYF.

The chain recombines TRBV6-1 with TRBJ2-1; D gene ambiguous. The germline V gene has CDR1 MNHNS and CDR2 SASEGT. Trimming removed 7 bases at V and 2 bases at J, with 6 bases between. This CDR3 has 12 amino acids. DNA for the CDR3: TGTGCCAGCATAACTACCTACAATGAGCAGTTCTTC. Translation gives CASITTYNEQFF.

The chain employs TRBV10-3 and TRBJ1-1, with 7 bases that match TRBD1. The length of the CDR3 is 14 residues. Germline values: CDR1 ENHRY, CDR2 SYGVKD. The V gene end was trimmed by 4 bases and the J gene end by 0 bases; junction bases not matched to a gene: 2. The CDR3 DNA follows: TGTGCCATCAGTGGGGGGACAGTGAACACTGAAGCTTTCTTT. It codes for CAISGGTVNTEAFF.

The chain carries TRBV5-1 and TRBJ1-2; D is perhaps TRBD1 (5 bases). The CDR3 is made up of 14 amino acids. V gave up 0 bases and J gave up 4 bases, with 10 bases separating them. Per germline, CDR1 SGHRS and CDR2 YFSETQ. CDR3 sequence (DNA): TGCGCCAGCAGCTTGGAGAGCCAGGGCTATGGCTACACCTTC. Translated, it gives CASSLESQGYGYTF.

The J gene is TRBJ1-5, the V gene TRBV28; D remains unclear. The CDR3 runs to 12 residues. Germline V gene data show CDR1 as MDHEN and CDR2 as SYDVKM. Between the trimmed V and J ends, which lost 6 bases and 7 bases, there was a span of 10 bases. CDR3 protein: CASSKIKQPQHF. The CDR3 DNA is TGTGCCAGCAGCAAAATAAAGCAGCCCCAGCATTTT.

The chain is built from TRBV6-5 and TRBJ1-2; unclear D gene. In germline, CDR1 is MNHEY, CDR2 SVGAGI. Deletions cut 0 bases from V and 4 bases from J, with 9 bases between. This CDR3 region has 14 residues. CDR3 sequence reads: CASSYSSDTYGYTF. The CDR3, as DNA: TGTGCCAGCAGTTACTCCAGCGATACCTATGGCTACACCTTC.